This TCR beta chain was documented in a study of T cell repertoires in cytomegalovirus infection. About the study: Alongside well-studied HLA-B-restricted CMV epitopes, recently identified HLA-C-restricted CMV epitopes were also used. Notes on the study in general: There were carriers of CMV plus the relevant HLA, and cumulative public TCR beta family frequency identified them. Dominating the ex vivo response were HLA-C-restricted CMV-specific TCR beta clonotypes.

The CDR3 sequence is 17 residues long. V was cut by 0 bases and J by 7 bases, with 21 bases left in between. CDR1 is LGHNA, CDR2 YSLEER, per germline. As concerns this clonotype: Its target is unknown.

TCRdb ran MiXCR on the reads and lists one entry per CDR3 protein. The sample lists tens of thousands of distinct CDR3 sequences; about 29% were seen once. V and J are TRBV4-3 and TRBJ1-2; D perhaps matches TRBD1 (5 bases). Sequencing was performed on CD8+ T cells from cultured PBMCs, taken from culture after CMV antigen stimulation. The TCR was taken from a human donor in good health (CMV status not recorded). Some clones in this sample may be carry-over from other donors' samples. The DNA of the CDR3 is TGCGCCAGCAGCCAAGAAGTAGGCCAGGGCCCTCGTCCTGGCTACACCTTC. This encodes CASSQEVGQGPRPGYTF.